This entry lists 9 T cell receptor beta chains sequenced from one sample in a study of blood T cell repertoires in COVID-19. The protocol was immunoSEQ multiplex PCR, while the TCRdb copy is restricted to in-frame clones and leaves out a portion. This sample carries 250,000 to 350,000 clones, approximately 85% of them seen once, and the ten largest clones take around 0.92%. Sequenced material: PBMCs or T cells enriched from blood (not recorded which). The receptors shown here come from a woman between 25 and 40 years old who had recovered from COVID-19.

V usage is TRBV5-1 and J usage is TRBJ1-1; 8 bases are shared with TRBD1. With 3 bases clipped from V and 6 bases from J, the junction kept 10 bases outside the gene matches. Germline V CDR1 and CDR2: SGHRS, YFSETQ. The CDR3 runs to 15 residues. In nucleotides, the CDR3 is TGCGCCAGCAGCTGGAAGGACAGGGCGAGGGCTGAAGCTTTCTTT. Protein: CASSWKDRARAEAFF.

The rearrangement uses TRBV7-9 and TRBJ2-3; 14 nucleotides align to TRBD2. Trimming at V came to 4 bases and at J to 2 bases, leaving 5 bases not matched to a gene. The length of the CDR3 is 17 residues. Looked up from germline, CDR1 is SEHNR and CDR2 is FQNEAQ (reference sequence). CDR3: CASSSGLAGVNTDTQYF. For the CDR3, the DNA is TGTGCCAGCAGCTCGGGACTAGCGGGAGTGAACACAGATACGCAGTATTTT.

This clone was seen more than once but under ten times. The V gene is TRBV6-1, the J gene TRBJ1-2, with no clear D. Looked up from germline, CDR1 is MNHNS and CDR2 is SASEGT. This CDR3 is built from 13 residues. The V and J ends lost 2 bases and 2 bases respectively, with 6 bases between them. The CDR3 DNA reads TGTGCCAGCAGTGAAACCCAGAACTATGGCTACACCTTC. It translates to CASSETQNYGYTF.

This chain links TRBV7-2 with TRBJ2-7; D is possibly TRBD1 (5 bases). With 1 base removed from V and 2 bases from J, the gap between germline ends came to 9 bases. The CDR3 runs 14 residues. Per germline, CDR1 SGHTA and CDR2 FQGNSA. The CDR3: CASSLGYRPYEQYF. The DNA of the CDR3 is TGTGCCAGCAGCTTAGGGTACAGGCCCTACGAGCAGTACTTC. Full variable domain (outside the CDR3, taken from reference TRBV7-2 and TRBJ2-7): GAGVSQSPSNKVTEKGKDVELRCDPISGHTALYWYRQSLGQGLEFLIYFQGNSAPDKSGLPSDRFSAERTGGSVSTLTIQRTQQEDSAVYLCASSLGYRPYEQYFGPGTRLTVT.

The V call is TRBV9, the J call TRBJ2-3; 9 nucleotides line up with TRBD2. The CDR3 sequence is 15 residues long. J was trimmed by 4 bases and V by 3 bases; bases with no gene match: 6. In germline, CDR1 is SGDLS, CDR2 YYNGEE. The CDR3 nucleotides are TGTGCCAGCAGCGGGGAGGGACTAGCTGCAGATACGCAGTATTTT. It translates to CASSGEGLAADTQYF.

CDR3 residues: CASSLSPGWSYGYTF. The CDR3 DNA sequence: TGTGCCAGCAGCTTATCCCCGGGTTGGAGCTATGGCTACACCTTC. The chain uses TRBV7-9 and TRBJ1-2; no reliable D call. Germline V CDR1 and CDR2: SEHNR, FQNEAQ (reference sequence). The CDR3 has 15 amino acids. The V end was cut by 2 bases, the J end by 4 bases, with 14 bases between.

V usage is TRBV28 and J usage is TRBJ2-3; 7 bases are shared with TRBD1. Germline V gives CDR1 MDHEN, CDR2 SYDVKM. The V gene end was trimmed by 4 bases and the J gene end by 0 bases; junction bases not matched to a gene: 7. This CDR3 has 16 residues. CDR3 residues: CASSSFRDSSTDTQYF. DNA for the CDR3: TGTGCCAGCAGTTCGTTCCGGGACAGTAGCACAGATACGCAGTATTTT.

This chain links TRBV30 with TRBJ1-4; 7 bases map to TRBD1. Germline lookup yields CDR1 GTSNPN and CDR2 SVGIG (reference sequence). The V gene end was trimmed by 7 bases and the J gene end by 8 bases; junction bases not matched to a gene: 10. The CDR3 consists of 13 residues. As DNA, the CDR3 is TGTGCCTTTACCTACAGGGGATCAGAAAAACTGTTTTTT. This gives the protein CAFTYRGSEKLFF.

This chain uses TRBV10-1 with TRBJ1-5, with D possibly being TRBD1 (5 bases). Germline loops: CDR1 WNHNN, CDR2 SYGVQD (reference sequence). The CDR3 length is 15 residues. Trimming shortened V by 4 bases and J by 2 bases, and 12 bases separated the two germline ends. DNA of the CDR3: TGCGCCAGCAGTGCGATGGGGGGTGGCAATCAGCCCCAGCATTTT. This gives the protein CASSAMGGGNQPQHF.